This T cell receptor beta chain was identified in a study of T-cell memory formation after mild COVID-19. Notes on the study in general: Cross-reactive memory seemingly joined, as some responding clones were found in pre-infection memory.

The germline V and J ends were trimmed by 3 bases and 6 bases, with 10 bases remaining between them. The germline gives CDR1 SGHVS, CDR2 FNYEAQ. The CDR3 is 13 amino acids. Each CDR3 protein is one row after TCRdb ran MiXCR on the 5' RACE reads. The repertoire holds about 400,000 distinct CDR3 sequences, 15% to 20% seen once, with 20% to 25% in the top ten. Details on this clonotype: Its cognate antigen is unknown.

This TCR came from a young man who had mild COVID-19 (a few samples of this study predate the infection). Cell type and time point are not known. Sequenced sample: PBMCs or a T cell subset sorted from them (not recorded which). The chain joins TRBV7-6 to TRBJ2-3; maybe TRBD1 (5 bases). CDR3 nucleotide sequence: TGTGCCAGCAGCTTCCCCAGGGCGGATACGCAGTATTTT. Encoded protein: CASSFPRADTQYF.